Given below is one TCR beta chain in context. Being one base from a much bigger clone, this may be a read error. Among ophthalmopathy patients, the Clinical Activity Score reached at least 3, the NOSPECS grade reached at least 4, and duration remained under 3 months. Any patient presenting with uncontrolled infection, other autoimmune disease, pregnancy or lactation was left out. PBMCs were obtained from approximately 10 ml fresh peripheral blood. This specimen belongs to a study of T cells in Graves' hyperthyroidism and ophthalmopathy. Study summary: Initial diagnosis, before any treatment, was when peripheral blood was collected.

The TCR beta CDR3 regions underwent amplification using RNA transcripts as the source. During a first-round RT-PCR of the TCR CDR3, the HTBI primer set was used. MiXCR was run by TCRdb on the multiplex PCR reads, yielding one entry per CDR3 protein. The sample yields fewer than 250,000 distinct CDR3 sequences, approximately 25% seen once. Germline V lookup: CDR1 SEHNR, CDR2 FQNEAQ (reference sequence). This CDR3 region has 14 residues. The clonotype was recovered from a woman aged 40 to 50 with Graves' ophthalmopathy. V and J are TRBV7-9 and TRBJ2-7; no clear D. Sequenced: blood. Written as DNA, the CDR3 is TGTGCCAGCAGCTTAGACTTCACCGTGCCACTTTACGCCTTC. This translates into CASSLDFTVPLYAF.